A selection of T cell receptor beta chains follows, all from one sample in a study of blood T cells in healthy people across ages. TCRdb re-called the 5' RACE reads through MiXCR, storing one row per CDR3 protein. The table records some 640,000 distinct CDR3 sequences, around 31% of them present only once. Sequenced material: blood. The origin of the receptors is a woman older than 75 in good health. The CDR3 runs from the conserved cysteine through the conserved F or W. D genes are given only for firm matches. Expanded clones are given a class, and other clones once, few, many or no size at all.

. | TRBJ2-7 | many | TRBV12-3/TRBV12-4 | TGTGCCAGCGGAGAGATTCCCTACGAGCAGTACTTC | CASGEIPYEQYF
. | TRBJ1-1 | . | TRBV5-1 | TGCGCCAGCAGCCGCATAGTGACAGGAGTAGAGACTGAAGCTTTCTTT | CASSRIVTGVETEAFF
. | TRBJ2-3 | many | TRBV7-9 | TGTGCCAGCAGCCTAACAGGGATCGCAGATACGCAGTATTTT | CASSLTGIADTQYF
. | TRBJ1-1 | . | TRBV11-1 | TGTGCCAGCAGCTCCCTCGTCCGGAACACTGAAGCTTTCTTT | CASSSLVRNTEAFF
TRBD1 | TRBJ1-4 | . | TRBV7-9 | TGTGCCAGCAGCTTAGGGGCAGGGGGCTCGGTTTGGGATGGTGAAAAACTGTTTTTT | CASSLGAGGSVWDGEKLFF
. | TRBJ2-6 | . | TRBV30 | TGTGCCTGGACAGGATTAAGTAGGGCCAACGTCCTGACTTTC | CAWTGLSRANVLTF
. | TRBJ1-4 | many | TRBV20-1 | TGCAGTGCTAGAGATCTCGACCCGGGGAGGGAAAAACTGTTTTTT | CSARDLDPGREKLFF
. | TRBJ1-5 | many | TRBV2 | TGTGCCAGCAGTGGAAGAAGTTTCAGCAATCAGCCCCAGCATTTT | CASSGRSFSNQPQHF
TRBD1 | TRBJ2-7 | many | TRBV5-1 | TGCGCCAGCAGCCGTGACAGGGCCGAGCAGTACTTC | CASSRDRAEQYF
TRBD1 | TRBJ2-1 | . | TRBV11-2 | TGTGCCAGCAGCTTCAGGGGGCGGATTGAGCAGTTCTTC | CASSFRGRIEQFF
. | TRBJ2-7 | . | TRBV20-1 | TGCAGTGCTAGAAGTCTAGCCGCCTACAATGAGCAGTACTTC | CSARSLAAYNEQYF
. | TRBJ2-1 | many | TRBV19 | TGTGCCAGTAGTATAAGAGTCTCCCAGGTCGCCAATGAGCAGTTCTTC | CASSIRVSQVANEQFF
. | TRBJ2-3 | many | TRBV6-1 | TGTGCCAGCAGTGAAACTCGGCAGGGTGGCACAGATACGCAGTATTTT | CASSETRQGGTDTQYF
TRBD1 | TRBJ2-2 | . | TRBV20-1 | TGCAGTGCTAGAGAATGGGACAGGGGTGAAACCGGGGAGCTGTTTTTT | CSAREWDRGETGELFF
. | TRBJ1-2 | many | TRBV20-1 | TGCAGTGCTAGAGCTCCACGCCGGAGCAACTATGGCTACACCTTC | CSARAPRRSNYGYTF
. | TRBJ2-7 | . | TRBV6-1 | TGTGCCAGCAGTGTACACCAGGACATCTACGAGCAGTACTTC | CASSVHQDIYEQYF
TRBD1 | TRBJ2-1 | many | TRBV7-3 | TGTGCCAGCAGCTTAATCTCCGGACAGGGGAAGAATGAGCAGTTCTTC | CASSLISGQGKNEQFF
. | TRBJ1-3 | . | TRBV5-6 | TGTGCCAGCAGCTTTGATAGAAGAACTGGAAACACCATATATTTT | CASSFDRRTGNTIYF
. | TRBJ1-3 | many | TRBV4-3 | TGCGCCAGCAGCCAAGATAGGACCCAGTCTGGAAACACCATATATTTT | CASSQDRTQSGNTIYF
. | TRBJ1-6 | many | TRBV5-6 | TGTGCCAGCAGCTCCGCGGGGCCCGCCCAGCTCCGCCACTTT | CASSSAGPAQLRHF
. | TRBJ1-2 | few | TRBV5-6 | TGTGCCAGCAGCTTGGAGTCGGTACAGGGCTATGGCTACACCTTC | CASSLESVQGYGYTF
. | TRBJ1-6 | . | TRBV10-3 | TGTGCCATCACCGAGGTGGGAAATTCACCCCTCCACTTT | CAITEVGNSPLHF
TRBD1 | TRBJ1-1 | . | TRBV15 | TGTGCCACCGGCAGAGATATGCTAGACAGGGACGGTGGAGCTTTCTTT | CATGRDMLDRDGGAFF
. | TRBJ2-4 | many | TRBV6-4 | TGTGCCAGCAGGGTAATACCGGCAGCCAAAAACATTCAGTACTTC | CASRVIPAAKNIQYF
. | TRBJ1-2 | many | TRBV20-1 | TGCAGTGCTATAAACAGCCGCTATGGCTACACCTTC | CSAINSRYGYTF
. | TRBJ1-6 | many | TRBV3-1 | TGTGCCAGCAGCCAAGGCGGGGCGAGTTCACCCCTCCACTTT | CASSQGGASSPLHF
TRBD1 | TRBJ1-2 | . | TRBV19 | TGTGCCAGTAGTATCTCTCCAACAGGGGAATATGGCTACACCTTC | CASSISPTGEYGYTF
. | TRBJ2-3 | . | TRBV19 | TGTGCCAGTAGATCCAGGGGCGGCGAGCTGACAGATACGCAGTATTTT | CASRSRGGELTDTQYF
TRBD2 | TRBJ2-1 | many | TRBV15 | TGTGCCACCAGCAGCGGACTAGCGGGGGGGCCGAGTGAGCAGTTCTTC | CATSSGLAGGPSEQFF
. | TRBJ2-7 | . | TRBV19 | TGTGCCAGTAGTACCCAGAACAGGGCCGAGCAGTACTTC | CASSTQNRAEQYF
TRBD1 | TRBJ1-1 | many | TRBV12-3/TRBV12-4 | TGTGCCAGCAGTTCCTACACAGGGGGGAGAGGGACTGAAGCTTTCTTT | CASSSYTGGRGTEAFF
. | TRBJ1-5 | many | TRBV20-1 | TGCAGTGCTAGAGATCTTGGGAAGCCCAATCAGCCCCAGCATTTT | CSARDLGKPNQPQHF
TRBD2 | TRBJ2-1 | . | TRBV20-1 | TGCAGTGCTAGAGATCCCCAAGGTCTGACTAGCGGTTCCTACAATGAGCAGTTCTTC | CSARDPQGLTSGSYNEQFF
. | TRBJ2-6 | few | TRBV4-2 | TGTGCCAGCAGCCAAGGAGTAGGGGCATCGATCTCTGGGGCCAACGTCCTGACTTTC | CASSQGVGASISGANVLTF
. | TRBJ2-2 | . | TRBV6-5 | TGTGCCAGCAGTTACTTGGGACCTTCCGGGGAGCTGTTTTTT | CASSYLGPSGELFF
. | TRBJ2-7 | . | TRBV4-1 | TGCGCCAGCAGTGAGGGGGTCCGGGGCTCCTACGAGCAGTACTTC | CASSEGVRGSYEQYF
. | TRBJ2-7 | . | TRBV28 | TGTGCCAGCAGTTTGACACCCACCTACGAGCAGTACTTC | CASSLTPTYEQYF
TRBD1 | TRBJ2-5 | . | TRBV6-5 | TGTGCCAGCGTCGATCCGGGGACAGGGGGTCAGACCCAGTACTTC | CASVDPGTGGQTQYF
TRBD2 | TRBJ2-3 | . | TRBV12-3/TRBV12-4 | TGTGCCAGCAGTGCGGGGGTCGGCACAGATACGCAGTATTTT | CASSAGVGTDTQYF
. | TRBJ1-1 | . | TRBV5-1 | TGCGCCAGCAGCTTGGGGCACAGGGATCACACTGAAGCTTTCTTT | CASSLGHRDHTEAFF
. | TRBJ2-5 | many | TRBV6-6 | TGTGCCAGCAACTCGCGGGCTCAAGAGACCCAGTACTTC | CASNSRAQETQYF
TRBD1 | TRBJ2-5 | many | TRBV12-3/TRBV12-4 | TGTGCCAGCAGTTCGGGACAGGGGGGACGGGAGACCCAGTACTTC | CASSSGQGGRETQYF
. | TRBJ1-2 | many | TRBV5-1 | TGCGCCAGCAGCCCCACCCGGGGGGGTCGGGATGGCTACACCTTC | CASSPTRGGRDGYTF
. | TRBJ1-1 | many | TRBV6-2/TRBV6-3 | TGTGCCAGCAGTCCGCGGACTGAAGCTTTCTTT | CASSPRTEAFF
TRBD1 | TRBJ2-1 | many | TRBV11-2 | TGTGCCAGCAGCCCCGGGACAGGGAATGCCTACAATGAGCAGTTCTTC | CASSPGTGNAYNEQFF
TRBD2 | TRBJ2-3 | . | TRBV12-3/TRBV12-4 | TGTGCCAGCAGTTTATCGGTGCTAGCGGTGTCCACAGATACGCAGTATTTT | CASSLSVLAVSTDTQYF
. | TRBJ1-4 | . | TRBV5-4 | TGTGCCAGCAGCTTGCGGGATGAAAAACTGTTTTTT | CASSLRDEKLFF
. | TRBJ1-2 | . | TRBV28 | TGTGCCAGCAGTCCCGCTGGTGTGTATGGCTACACCTTC | CASSPAGVYGYTF